Given below is one T cell receptor beta chain in context. No antigen is known for it. Oncomine TCR Beta short-read sequencing was applied to DNA from cultured CD4+ T cells. Cultures of CD4+ T cells served as the source for extracting genomic DNA. MiXCR, applied by TCRdb to the PCR reads, yields one record per CDR3 protein. The sample includes about 11,000 distinct CDR3 sequences, roughly three quarters seen only once; the top ten take about 12%. The CDR3 is 14 residues long. V was trimmed by 0 bases and J by 4 bases, leaving 9 bases between them. Germline-derived CDR1 and CDR2 are SGHTA and FQGNSA. The record originates from a study of vaccination and CD4 T cells after COVID-19. Treatment specified: approximately 9-day PBMC culture with coronavirus spike peptide pools or control peptides (ViraFEST assay).

This sequence originates from a human donor who had recovered from COVID-19. The specimen sequenced was CD4+ T cells from blood, cultured in vitro. The chain couples TRBV7-2 to TRBJ1-1, with a possible D match to TRBD1 (5 bases). The CDR3 coding sequence is TGTGCCAGCAGCTTAGCAGGGGCGGGCACTGAAGCTTTCTTT. It specifies CASSLAGAGTEAFF.